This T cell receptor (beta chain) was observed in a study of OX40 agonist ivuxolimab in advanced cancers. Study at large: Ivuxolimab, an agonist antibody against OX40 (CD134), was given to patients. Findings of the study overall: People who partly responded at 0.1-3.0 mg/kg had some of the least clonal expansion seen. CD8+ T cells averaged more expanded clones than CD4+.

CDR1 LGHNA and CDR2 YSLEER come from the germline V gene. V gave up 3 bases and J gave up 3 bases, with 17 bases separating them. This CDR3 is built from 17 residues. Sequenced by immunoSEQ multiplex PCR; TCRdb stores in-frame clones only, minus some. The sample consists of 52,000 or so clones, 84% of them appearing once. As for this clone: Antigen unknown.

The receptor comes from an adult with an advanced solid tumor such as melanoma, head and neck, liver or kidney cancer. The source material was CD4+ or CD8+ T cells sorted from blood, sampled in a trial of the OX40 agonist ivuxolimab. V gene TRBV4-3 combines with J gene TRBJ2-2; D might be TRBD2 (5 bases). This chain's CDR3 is CASSHTAGQEDTGELFF. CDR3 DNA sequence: TGCGCCAGCAGCCATACGGCGGGTCAGGAGGACACCGGGGAGCTGTTTTTT.